A single sample gave rise to the 16 T cell receptor beta chains below, sequenced in a study of OX40 agonist ivuxolimab in advanced cancers. The data were produced by immunoSEQ multiplex PCR, yet TCRdb's version contains in-frame clones alone and is incomplete. The sample contains 45,000 to 70,000 clones, around 83% of which appear only once. Material: CD4+ or CD8+ T cells sorted from blood, obtained in a trial of the OX40 agonist ivuxolimab. These receptor sequences come from an adult with an advanced solid tumor such as melanoma, head and neck, liver or kidney cancer.

CDR3 protein: CVRSLGYSDRGGGYTF. The CDR3, as DNA: TGTGTCAGAAGCTTAGGATATTCGGACAGGGGGGGTGGCTACACCTTC. The V call is TRBV7-5, the J call TRBJ1-2; the DNA was not compared with TRBD1, the D call given in the table. TRBV7-5 is shown as a pseudogene. CDR3 length: 16 residues.

J is TRBJ1-2 and V is TRBV7-9; possibly TRBD1 for D (5 bases). The germline gives CDR1 SEHNR, CDR2 FQNEAQ (reference sequence). V was pared by 3 bases and J by 4 bases, with 18 bases between. The CDR3 loop spans 16 amino acids. CDR3 sequence (DNA): TGTGCCAGCAGCTTTGGGAACAGGCCGACCAGCTATGGCTACACCTTC. Translation gives CASSFGNRPTSYGYTF. Full variable domain (remainder filled in from reference TRBV7-9 and TRBJ1-2): DTGVSQNPRHKITKRGQNVTFRCDPISEHNRLYWYRQTLGQGPEFLTYFQNEAQLEKSRLLSDRFSAERPKGSFSTLEIQRTEQGDSAMYLCASSFGNRPTSYGYTFGSGTRLTVV.

The V and J genes are TRBV4-2 and TRBJ1-1; D is ambiguous. The CDR3 has 14 residues. The germline V and J ends were trimmed by 0 bases and 0 bases, with 5 bases remaining between them. CDR1 and CDR2 from the germline V gene are LGHNA and YNFKEQ. The DNA for the CDR3 is TGTGCCAGCAGCCAAGAGCCCATGAACACTGAAGCTTTCTTT. It codes for CASSQEPMNTEAFF.

The CDR3 DNA reads as TGCGCCAGCAGCTTGGCCCGCCGGGGGACAGGGGGCGAGCAGTACTTC. It codes for CASSLARRGTGGEQYF. V usage is TRBV5-1 and J usage is TRBJ2-7, with 11 bases aligning to TRBD1. The CDR3 loop spans 16 amino acids. Germline values: CDR1 SGHRS, CDR2 YFSETQ. Germline trimming cut 0 bases from V and 6 bases from J; bases unmatched to any gene: 8. Looking up the rest from reference TRBV5-1 and TRBJ2-7 gives the full variable domain: KAGVTQTPRYLIKTRGQQVTLSCSPISGHRSVSWYQQTPGQGLQFLFEYFSETQRNKGNFPGRFSGRQFSNSRSEMNVSTLELGDSALYLCASSLARRGTGGEQYFGPGTRLTVT.

V and J are TRBV18 and TRBJ2-1; TRBD2 aligns across 8 bases. The CDR3 length is 14 residues. The ends lost 2 bases at V and 8 bases at J; junction bases unmatched: 5. Looked up from germline, CDR1 is KGHSH and CDR2 is LQKENI. The CDR3 is CASSPRTSSDEQFF. CDR3 in DNA: TGTGCCAGCTCACCAAGGACTAGCTCGGATGAGCAGTTCTTC.

The J gene is TRBJ2-4, the V gene TRBV5-8; D might be TRBD1 or TRBD2, each matching 7 bases. CDR3 length: 17 residues. V was trimmed by 2 bases and J by 0 bases, leaving 15 bases between them. Germline V gene lookup returns CDR1 SGHTS and CDR2 YDEGEE. Written as DNA, the CDR3 is TGTGCCAGCAGCTTCGGGGGGACAGCTCTAGCCAAAAACATTCAGTACTTC. It yields the protein CASSFGGTALAKNIQYF.

Here the CDR3 DNA reads TGCGCCAGCAGCTTAATGGTTACAGGGCCGAGGACTGAAGCTTTCTTT. It translates to CASSLMVTGPRTEAFF. J is TRBJ1-1 and V is TRBV5-1; tentative D call: TRBD1 (6 bases). CDR3 size: 16 residues. The ends were cut back, 2 bases at V and 5 bases at J, with 19 bases in the middle. Germline-derived CDR1 and CDR2 are SGHRS and YFSETQ.

CDR3 residues: CASSEIWKGRPTEAFF. The CDR3, as DNA: TGTGCCAGCAGTGAAATATGGAAGGGCCGTCCCACTGAAGCTTTCTTT. The V call is TRBV2, the J call TRBJ1-1; D remains unclear. Germline V gene lookup returns CDR1 SNHLY and CDR2 FYNNEI. V lost 2 bases, J lost 4 bases, and 17 bases lay in between. The CDR3 spans 16 residues.

The CDR3 sequence: CASNQDRVGSPLHF. In nucleotides, the CDR3 is TGTGCCAGCAACCAAGACAGGGTAGGCTCACCCCTCCACTTT. The V gene is TRBV6-1, the J gene TRBJ1-6; 7 nucleotides match TRBD1. The CDR3 runs to 14 residues. The V and J ends lost 7 bases and 10 bases, in that order; junction bases with no gene match: 10. Germline V gives CDR1 MNHNS, CDR2 SASEGT.

J is TRBJ2-7 and V is TRBV6-1, with D possibly matching TRBD2 (6 bases). The CDR3 consists of 15 residues. The germline V gene has CDR1 MNHNS and CDR2 SASEGT. Trimming removed 0 bases at V and 6 bases at J, with 15 bases between. The chain's CDR3 is CASSEAAGTRGEQYF. The CDR3 DNA is TGTGCCAGCAGTGAAGCCGCAGGAACGCGGGGCGAGCAGTACTTC.

Concerning this clone: This sample also contains other DNA sequences that code for the same CDR3. The J gene is TRBJ1-2, the V gene TRBV11-2; TRBD1 aligns across 7 bases. Germline values: CDR1 SGHAT, CDR2 FQNNGV. Trimming at V came to 1 base and at J to 2 bases, leaving 4 bases not matched to a gene. The CDR3 extends over 15 amino acids. The CDR3 DNA reads as TGTGCCAGCAGCTTAGTCGCAGGGGGGAACTATGGCTACACCTTC. Residues: CASSLVAGGNYGYTF.

V and J are TRBV7-9 and TRBJ2-5; D is undetermined. V was trimmed by 5 bases and J by 2 bases, leaving 3 bases between them. The CDR3 sequence is 11 residues long. Germline V gene sequence: CDR1 SEHNR, CDR2 FQNEAQ (reference sequence). For the CDR3, the DNA is TGTGCCAGCAGCGTACAAGAGACCCAGTACTTC. This translates into CASSVQETQYF.

The V call is TRBV7-2, the J call TRBJ1-2; D might be TRBD1 (5 bases). CDR1 is SGHTA and CDR2 is FQGNSA in the germline V gene. The CDR3 spans 16 residues. The V end lost 5 bases, the J end lost 7 bases, and 23 bases lay between the germline ends. The CDR3 region is CASSAQGRQLAGGYTF. The CDR3, as DNA: TGTGCCAGCAGCGCCCAGGGACGGCAACTGGCAGGTGGCTACACCTTC.

The genes are TRBV19 and TRBJ1-2, with D possibly matching TRBD1 (6 bases). Trimming took 3 bases from V and 1 from J, leaving 18 bases between them. The CDR3 covers 17 residues. The germline V gene encodes CDR1 LNHDA and CDR2 SQIVND (reference sequence). The DNA of the CDR3 is TGTGCCAGTAGTATGGCGTTGGGGCAGGGGCTTAACTATGGCTACACCTTC. This sequence encodes CASSMALGQGLNYGYTF. Full variable domain (outside the CDR3, taken from reference TRBV19 and TRBJ1-2): DGGITQSPKYLFRKEGQNVTLSCEQNLNHDAMYWYRQDPGQGLRLIYYSQIVNDFQKGDIAEGYSVSREKKESFPLTVTSAQKNPTAFYLCASSMALGQGLNYGYTFGSGTRLTVV.

The rearrangement joins TRBV18 to TRBJ2-7, with 7 bases identical to TRBD1. This CDR3 is built from 16 residues. V shed 6 bases, J shed 2 bases, and the junction held 13 bases outside the gene matches. Germline-derived CDR1 and CDR2 are KGHSH and LQKENI. CDR3 nucleotide sequence: TGTGCCAGCTCTGGCCTTACAGGGGCTCAAACCTACGAGCAGTACTTC. Translation: CASSGLTGAQTYEQYF.

The gene calls are TRBV5-1 and TRBJ2-6; D is unresolved. Trimming cost V 4 bases and J 0 bases, with 8 bases left between them. Germline assignment: CDR1 SGHRS and CDR2 YFSETQ. The CDR3 spans 15 residues. CDR3 in amino acids: CASSPWLSGANVLTF. As DNA, the CDR3 is TGCGCCAGCAGCCCTTGGCTCTCTGGGGCCAACGTCCTGACTTTC.